A single sample is the source of the 18 T cell receptor beta chains below, sequenced in a study of blood T cell repertoires in COVID-19. The table came from immunoSEQ multiplex PCR; TCRdb's copy has only in-frame clones and leaves some out. This sample carries about 180,000 clones, around nine tenths of them seen once, and the ten largest clones take under 15%. Sequencing was carried out using peripheral blood. The origin of the receptors is a woman aged 70-85 years with COVID-19, enrolled during active disease.

The V and J genes are TRBV6-1 and TRBJ1-1; a possible D gene is TRBD1 (5 bases). V dropped 1 base and J dropped 6 bases, with 9 bases sitting between them. The germline V gene has CDR1 MNHNS and CDR2 SASEGT. This CDR3 has 13 amino acids. CDR3 nucleotide sequence: TGTGCCAGCAGTGAAGGGAAAGGGGCTGAAGCTTTCTTT. This gives the protein CASSEGKGAEAFF.

This chain joins TRBV11-3 and TRBJ2-1, with 7 nucleotides matching TRBD2. The V segment lost 5 bases and the J segment 6 bases; nucleotides outside the gene matches: 16. Germline values: CDR1 SGHNT, CDR2 YENEEA. CDR3 length: 17 amino acids. The CDR3 DNA is TGTGCCAGCAGCCCAAGTAGCGGACTAGGTCGGATCAATGAGCAGTTCTTC. Translating it yields CASSPSSGLGRINEQFF.

The chain combines TRBV9 with TRBJ2-7; 7 bases line up with TRBD2. The CDR3 contains 14 residues. Germline CDR1 is SGDLS and CDR2 is YYNGEE. With V trimmed by 4 bases and J by 7 bases, 11 bases remained unmatched. The CDR3 loop reads CASSPRTSGGEQYF. The CDR3 bases are TGTGCCAGCAGCCCAAGGACTAGTGGTGGGGAGCAGTACTTC.

The V gene is TRBV14, the J gene TRBJ1-6; D gene unclear. Germline V gene data show CDR1 as SGHDN and CDR2 as FVKESK. The CDR3 length is 13 residues. The ends were cut back, 8 bases at V and 10 bases at J, with 15 bases in the middle. The CDR3 protein is CASSTVEDSPLHF. The CDR3 DNA reads as TGTGCCAGCTCGACCGTGGAGGACTCACCCCTCCACTTT.

This clone was seen once. The rearrangement joins TRBV11-3 to TRBJ2-7, with TRBD1 matching over 8 bases. Germline V gene lookup returns CDR1 SGHNT and CDR2 YENEEA. V shed 5 bases and J 0 bases; nucleotides not matched to a gene: 6. The CDR3 totals 15 residues. The chain's CDR3 is CASSPGQGSSYEQYF. As DNA, the CDR3 is TGTGCCAGCAGCCCAGGACAGGGTAGCTCCTACGAGCAGTACTTC.

This clone was seen only once. The V gene is TRBV9, the J gene TRBJ1-4; D unclear. This CDR3 is 16 amino acids long. V was clipped by 4 bases and J by 6 bases, with 19 bases between them. CDR1 is SGDLS and CDR2 is YYNGEE in the germline V gene. CDR3 nucleotide sequence: TGTGCCAGCAGCATCACCGTAGGAGGAAGGGATGAAAAACTGTTTTTT. Protein sequence: CASSITVGGRDEKLFF.

The chain couples TRBV15 to TRBJ2-7; TRBD2 matches 7 bases. The CDR3 is made up of 16 amino acids. V lost 5 bases to trimming and J lost 6 bases; unmatched junction nucleotides: 16. The germline CDR1 and CDR2 sequences are LNHNV and YYDKDF (reference sequence). Here the CDR3 DNA reads TGTGCCACCAGCCCAACCTCGGGAGGATACAGGCCCGAGCAGTACTTC. Translated: CATSPTSGGYRPEQYF.

This chain joins TRBV10-3 and TRBJ1-4, with a possible D match to TRBD1 (5 bases). Germline V gene data show CDR1 as ENHRY and CDR2 as SYGVKD. Trimming cost V 0 bases and J 8 bases, with 10 bases left between them. This CDR3 region has 14 residues. The CDR3 protein is CAISESTVREKLFF. The CDR3 nucleotides read TGTGCCATCAGTGAGTCGACAGTTAGGGAAAAACTGTTTTTT.

The chain carries TRBV11-2 and TRBJ1-2, with 7 bases lining up with TRBD1. Germline CDR1 and CDR2: SGHAT and FQNNGV. J gave up 4 bases and V 5 bases, and 7 bases lay outside the gene matches. The CDR3 runs to 14 residues. In nucleotides, the CDR3 is TGTGCCAGCAGCGTTAGACAGGGTGGCTATGGCTACACCTTC. Translation: CASSVRQGGYGYTF.

The CDR3 loop is CASRVGEEGRWKEKLFF. As DNA, the CDR3 is TGTGCCAGTAGGGTCGGAGAGGAAGGGAGATGGAAGGAAAAACTGTTTTTT. The chain employs TRBV19 and TRBJ1-4; D is unresolved. Germline V CDR1 and CDR2: LNHDA, SQIVND (reference sequence). This CDR3 spans 17 amino acids. Trimming cost V 6 bases and J 8 bases, with 25 bases left between them.

This clone has only a few counts. V is TRBV19 and J is TRBJ1-5; TRBD1 aligns across 7 bases. Trimming cost V 10 bases and J 5 bases; bases outside gene matches: 8. The germline V gene encodes CDR1 LNHDA and CDR2 SQIVND (reference sequence). This CDR3 has 13 amino acids. This chain's CDR3 is CATQTGDDQPQHF. Here the CDR3 DNA reads TGTGCCACCCAAACAGGGGACGATCAGCCCCAGCATTTT.

This clone is a singleton in its sample. The V call is TRBV28, the J call TRBJ2-5, with 9 nucleotides matching TRBD2. V trimming: 6 bases; J trimming: 3 bases; junction bases outside the gene matches: 11. Germline V gene lookup returns CDR1 MDHEN and CDR2 SYDVKM. The CDR3 is made up of 16 amino acids. CDR3 region: CASRPASGIGEETQYF. CDR3 bases: TGTGCCAGCAGGCCGGCTAGCGGGATAGGAGAAGAGACCCAGTACTTC.

CDR3 loop: CASTQGAQGYGYTF. CDR3 DNA: TGTGCCAGCACCCAGGGGGCGCAGGGGTATGGCTACACCTTC. The J gene is TRBJ1-2, the V gene TRBV3-1 (or the pseudogene TRBV3-2); 8 positions agree with TRBD1. The CDR3 runs to 14 residues. J was trimmed by 5 bases and V by 7 bases; bases with no gene match: 9. The germline V gene has CDR1 LGHDT and CDR2 YNNKEL (reference sequence).

This chain links TRBV7-9 with TRBJ1-4, with D possibly TRBD1 on 6 matching bases. The V and J ends lost 2 bases and 3 bases respectively, with 10 bases between them. The CDR3 totals 15 residues. Germline lookup yields CDR1 SEHNR and CDR2 FQNEAQ (reference sequence). Written as DNA, the CDR3 is TGTGCCAGCAGCTTACAGGGGCTGGCTAATGAAAAACTGTTTTTT. Translated, it gives CASSLQGLANEKLFF.

The chain links TRBV11-3 to TRBJ2-1; 13 bases line up with TRBD2. The CDR3 contains 16 residues. J was trimmed by 0 bases and V by 7 bases; bases with no gene match: 3. The germline V gene encodes CDR1 SGHNT and CDR2 YENEEA. The CDR3 DNA reads as TGTGCCAGCACCTGGACTAGCGGGAGCTCCTACAATGAGCAGTTCTTC. This encodes CASTWTSGSSYNEQFF.

This chain joins TRBV27 and TRBJ1-1; possible D gene TRBD1, 6 bases. The CDR3 sequence is 18 residues long. Trimming shortened V by 2 bases and J by 0 bases, and 19 bases separated the two germline ends. Germline CDR1 reads MNHEY; CDR2 reads SMNVEV (reference sequence). The CDR3 sequence is CASSLRGRGRTMNTEAFF. The CDR3 coding sequence is TGTGCCAGCAGTTTAAGGGGGAGGGGGAGAACAATGAACACTGAAGCTTTCTTT.

The chain recombines TRBV15 with TRBJ1-4; no firm D call. This CDR3 comprises 13 residues. Trimming left V 1 base short and J 8 bases short, with 8 bases between. Germline CDR1 LNHNV, CDR2 YYDKDF (reference sequence). CDR3: CATSRGAREKLFF. Here the CDR3 DNA reads TGTGCCACCAGCAGAGGGGCACGAGAAAAACTGTTTTTT. The whole variable domain, filled in from reference TRBV15 and TRBJ1-4, reads DAMVIQNPRYQVTQFGKPVTLSCSQTLNHNVMYWYQQKSSQAPKLLFHYYDKDFNNEADTPDNFQSRRPNTSFCFLDIRSPGLGDTAMYLCATSRGAREKLFFGSGTQLSVL.

Written as DNA, the CDR3 is TGTGCCAGCAGTCGGGATATTAATAATGAAAAACTGTTTTTT. Amino acids: CASSRDINNEKLFF. This rearrangement joins TRBV6-5 to TRBJ1-4; no definite D call. Germline loops: CDR1 MNHEY, CDR2 SVGAGI. The ends were cut back, 5 bases at V and 4 bases at J, with 11 bases in the middle. CDR3 length: 14 amino acids.